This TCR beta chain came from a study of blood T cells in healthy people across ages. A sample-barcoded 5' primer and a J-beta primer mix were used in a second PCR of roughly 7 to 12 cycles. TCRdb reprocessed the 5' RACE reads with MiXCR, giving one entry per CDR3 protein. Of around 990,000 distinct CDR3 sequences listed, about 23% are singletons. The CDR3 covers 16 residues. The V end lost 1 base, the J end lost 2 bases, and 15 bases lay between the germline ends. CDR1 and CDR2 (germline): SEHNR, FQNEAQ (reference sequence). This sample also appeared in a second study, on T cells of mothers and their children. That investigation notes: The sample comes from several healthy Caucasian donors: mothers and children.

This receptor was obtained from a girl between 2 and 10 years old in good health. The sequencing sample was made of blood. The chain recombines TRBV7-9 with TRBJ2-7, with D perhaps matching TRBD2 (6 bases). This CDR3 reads CASSLGPSGDAYEQYF. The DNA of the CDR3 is TGTGCCAGCAGCTTAGGCCCATCGGGGGACGCCTACGAGCAGTACTTC.